The next 7 T cell receptor beta chains were all read from a single sample in a study of T cells in Graves' hyperthyroidism and ophthalmopathy. Amplified TCR beta CDR3 regions derived from RNA transcripts. The HTBI set primed first-round TCR CDR3 RT-PCR. TCRdb passed the multiplex PCR reads through MiXCR, listing each CDR3 protein once. The profile shows about 210,000 distinct CDR3 sequences, over 15% of them singletons. Sequencing was performed on blood. The origin of the receptors is a man aged 45 to 65 with Graves' hyperthyroidism.

In its sample, this clonotype was seen many times. The J gene is TRBJ2-1, the V gene TRBV20-1; D gene unclear. The CDR3 is 15 amino acids. Between the trimmed V and J ends, which lost 6 bases and 6 bases, there was a span of 21 bases. Germline loops: CDR1 DFQATT, CDR2 SNEGSKA (reference sequence). The CDR3 region has the DNA TGCAGTGCCCCACCGTTGAGTTTGATTAGCAATGAGCAGTTCTTC. As protein: CSAPPLSLISNEQFF.

This clonotype occurred a few times. The rearrangement links TRBV6-1 to TRBJ2-3, with TRBD1 matching over 7 bases. This CDR3 region has 15 residues. Trimming cost V 6 bases and J 1 base; bases outside gene matches: 7. In germline, CDR1 is MNHNS, CDR2 SASEGT. CDR3 sequence (DNA): TGTGCCAGCAGGGAAAGGGGGCGTGGCACAGATACGCAGTATTTT. The encoded protein is CASRERGRGTDTQYF.

The CDR3 DNA reads as TGCGCCAGCAGCTTAGTAAACAATGAGCAGTTCTTC. The encoded protein is CASSLVNNEQFF. The genes are TRBV5-1 and TRBJ2-1; D gene uncertain. The CDR3 runs 12 residues. V lost 2 bases, J lost 5 bases, and 5 bases lay in between. The germline gives CDR1 SGHRS, CDR2 YFSETQ. The variable domain in full, completed from reference TRBV5-1 and TRBJ2-1, reads KAGVTQTPRYLIKTRGQQVTLSCSPISGHRSVSWYQQTPGQGLQFLFEYFSETQRNKGNFPGRFSGRQFSNSRSEMNVSTLELGDSALYLCASSLVNNEQFFGPGTRLTVL.

The CDR3 is CAISESSGGYHEQYF. Written as DNA, the CDR3 is TGTGCCATCAGCGAATCGAGCGGGGGCTACCACGAGCAGTACTTC. V gene TRBV10-3 combines with J gene TRBJ2-7; TRBD2 agrees at 8 bases. V shed 6 bases and J 5 bases; nucleotides not matched to a gene: 12. This CDR3 spans 15 amino acids. CDR1 is ENHRY and CDR2 is SYGVKD in the germline V gene.

In its sample, this clonotype was seen many times. The rearrangement joins TRBV11-2 to TRBJ2-3; 9 nucleotides align to TRBD2. CDR1 is SGHAT, CDR2 FQNNGV, per germline. V trimming: 7 bases; J trimming: 5 bases; junction bases outside the gene matches: 7. This CDR3 spans 14 amino acids. This chain's CDR3 is CASTFSGSGDTQYF. The DNA for the CDR3 is TGTGCCAGCACCTTTAGCGGGAGTGGAGATACGCAGTATTTT.

As to this clonotype: The CDR3 does not end in the conserved phenylalanine or tryptophan, so this is likely a read error. The chain recombines TRBV20-1 with TRBJ2-1; TRBD1 agrees at 12 bases. The CDR3 length is 16 residues. Germline CDR1 DFQATT, CDR2 SNEGSKA (reference sequence). J was trimmed by 2 bases and V by 1 base; bases with no gene match: 3. CDR3 nucleotides: TGCAGTGCTAGAGTGGGGACAGGGGGCGCCTACAATGAGCAGTTCTCC. Its translation: CSARVGTGGAYNEQFS.

This clonotype was seen a handful of times. The chain joins TRBV29-1 to TRBJ1-1, with D perhaps matching TRBD1 (6 bases). V gave up 8 bases and J gave up 1 base, with 8 bases separating them. The CDR3 consists of 11 residues. Germline lookup yields CDR1 SQVTM and CDR2 ANQGSEA. CDR3: CSIRGNTEAFF. DNA of the CDR3: TGCAGCATCAGGGGGAACACTGAAGCTTTCTTT.